This T cell receptor beta chain was profiled in a study of T-cell reconstitution after alpha-beta-depleted transplantation in children. Germline-derived CDR1 and CDR2 are MNHEY and SVGEGT. The germline V and J ends were trimmed by 0 bases and 3 bases, with 9 bases remaining between them. The CDR3 is 14 residues long. The authors prepared the TCRbeta library with unique molecular identifiers. TCRdb recomputed calls from the PCR reads with MiXCR, one row per CDR3 protein. In the table there are about 900,000 distinct CDR3 sequences, about 31% of which are singletons. The material sequenced was PBMCs, mostly from graft donor cells, taken 360 days after TCRalphabeta/CD19-depleted stem cell transplant. The clonotype originates from a boy under two years old who had a stem cell transplant for SCID, so the T cells may come from the graft donor. The rearrangement uses TRBV6-2 or TRBV6-3 and TRBJ2-7; D ambiguous. In DNA, the CDR3 is TGTGCCAGCAGTTACTCGACCTACGGCTACGAGCAGTACTTC. Translating it yields CASSYSTYGYEQYF.